These 12 T cell receptor beta chains came from one sample sequenced in a study of Graves' ophthalmopathy and Graves' hyperthyroidism (dated by TCRdb to the late 2010s). This sample was sequenced with an Illumina HiSeq 2000. For repertoire sequencing, TCR beta CDR3 regions were amplified from RNA transcripts. HTBI primers and the Qiagen OneStep RT-PCR kit were used in a first-round RT-PCR, which was followed by a second-round multiplex PCR, size selection and purification. Using fastp trimming at Q25 and MiXCR clonotype assembly, TCRdb reanalyzed the public sequencing data and kept in-frame beta chains. For every CDR3 protein sequence, its rows merge into one entry that carries the most common genes and DNA. Present in this sample are approximately 640,000 distinct CDR3 sequences, about two fifths of which were seen just once. The ten largest clones represent over 2.5% of the sample. The sample was peripheral blood. Receptors originate from an adult man with Graves' ophthalmopathy.

This clonotype has just one count. The chain has TRBV7-6 and TRBJ1-1; no firm D call. The V gene lost 6 bases and the J gene lost 5 bases, with 16 bases spanning the gap. Germline CDR1 and CDR2: SGHVS and FNYEAQ. This CDR3 comprises 14 residues. The CDR3 bases are TGTGCCAGCAGTTTGGACTACGGCTCAACTGAAGCTTTCTTT. Its translation is CASSLDYGSTEAFF.

This clonotype was seen repeatedly, ten times or more. The rearrangement links TRBV4-1 to TRBJ2-5; 7 bases are a match to TRBD2. The germline V gene has CDR1 MGHRA and CDR2 YSYEKL. The trim removed 1 base at V and 0 bases at J, leaving 2 bases unmatched. This CDR3 is 15 amino acids long. CDR3 loop: CASSQGGTNQETQYF. The CDR3 DNA follows: TGCGCCAGCAGCCAAGGGGGGACTAACCAAGAGACCCAGTACTTC.

This clonotype has only a few counts. The rearrangement joins TRBV4-3 to TRBJ1-2; tentative D call: TRBD1 (5 bases). Between the trimmed V and J ends, which lost 0 bases and 3 bases, there was a span of 11 bases. This CDR3 contains 15 residues. CDR1 and CDR2 from the germline V gene are LGHNA and YSLEER. DNA for the CDR3: TGCGCCAGCAGCCAAGATCACGCAGGGCACTATGGCTACACCTTC. Protein sequence: CASSQDHAGHYGYTF.

A note on this clonotype: One end of the junction does not line up with germline, which may come from a read error. This chain links TRBV25-1 with TRBJ1-3, with D hard to call. Per germline, CDR1 MGHDK and CDR2 SYGVNS. The CDR3 spans 16 residues. The CDR3 DNA follows: TGTACCAGCAGTGAATATAATGCGGGCTCTGGAAACACCATATATTTT. It is translated as CTSSEYNAGSGNTIYF.

This clonotype was detected only a few times. The chain is built from TRBV4-3 and TRBJ2-7; D gene ambiguous. Germline loops: CDR1 LGHNA, CDR2 YSLEER. The CDR3 consists of 12 residues. V lost 2 bases to trimming and J lost 7 bases, with 9 bases between them. CDR3 protein: CASSQSLGEQYF. CDR3 in DNA: TGCGCCAGCAGCCAATCCCTAGGGGAGCAGTACTTC.

This clonotype appeared a single time. The V gene is TRBV2, the J gene TRBJ1-6; tentatively, D is TRBD1 (6 bases). The V gene's germline CDR1 is SNHLY and CDR2 FYNNEI. Trimming stripped 8 bases from V and 7 bases from J, with 12 bases between. The CDR3 consists of 13 residues. The CDR3 reads CASYRVANSPLHF. For the CDR3, the DNA is TGTGCCAGCTACAGGGTAGCCAATTCACCCCTCCACTTT.

This clonotype was counted at least ten times. The rearrangement uses TRBV20-1 and TRBJ1-5; TRBD1 matches at 9 bases. V dropped 3 bases and J dropped 5; count of bases not matched to a gene: 5. Germline CDR1 DFQATT, CDR2 SNEGSKA (reference sequence). The CDR3 is 14 residues long. CDR3 in amino acids: CSARATGGDQPQHF. CDR3 coding DNA: TGCAGTGCTAGGGCTACAGGGGGCGATCAGCCCCAGCATTTT.

This clonotype has more than one count but fewer than ten. J is TRBJ2-7 and V is TRBV10-3; D not resolved. V lost 0 bases, J lost 9 bases, and 6 bases lay in between. The CDR3 is 11 amino acids. Per the germline V gene, CDR1 is ENHRY and CDR2 is SYGVKD. The CDR3 region is CAISESQAQYF. The CDR3 nucleotides read TGTGCCATCAGTGAGTCGCAGGCGCAGTACTTC.

J is TRBJ2-7 and V is TRBV4-2; TRBD2 matches at 7 bases. The germline V gene encodes CDR1 LGHNA and CDR2 YNFKEQ. The CDR3 has 14 amino acids. V was clipped by 1 base and J by 2 bases; unmatched bases: 2. The CDR3 region has the DNA TGTGCCAGCAGCCAAGGGACTAGTGCCTACGAGCAGTACTTC. This sequence encodes CASSQGTSAYEQYF.

DNA for the CDR3: TGTGCCAGCAGTGAAGGGACGGGCCTCTTTTGGCAGTACTTC. This gives the protein CASSEGTGLFWQYF. This chain connects TRBV2 to TRBJ2-7; D is ambiguous. Germline V gene lookup returns CDR1 SNHLY and CDR2 FYNNEI. The ends were cut back, 1 base at V and 9 bases at J, with 16 bases in the middle. CDR3 length: 14 amino acids.

The genes are TRBV29-1 and TRBJ1-5, with TRBD1 matching 11 bases. Germline V gene sequence: CDR1 SQVTM, CDR2 ANQGSEA. V shed 7 bases, J shed 1 base, and the junction held 6 bases outside the gene matches. The CDR3 loop spans 15 amino acids. The CDR3 loop reads CSDTGTGGSNQPQHF. CDR3 nucleotide sequence: TGCAGCGACACCGGGACAGGGGGAAGCAATCAGCCCCAGCATTTT.

About this clonotype: This may be a read error, as it is one base from a much larger clone. The chain is built from TRBV7-1 and TRBJ2-7; D possibly corresponds to TRBD1 (6 bases). TRBV7-1 is labeled an ORF, and its function is uncertain. The V end lost 6 bases, the J end lost 1 base, and 13 bases lay between the germline ends. The CDR3 has 14 residues. CDR3 nucleotides: TGTGCCAGCAGTCCACTGAGGGGGTCCTACGAGCAGTACTTC. Amino acid sequence: CASSPLRGSYEQYF.